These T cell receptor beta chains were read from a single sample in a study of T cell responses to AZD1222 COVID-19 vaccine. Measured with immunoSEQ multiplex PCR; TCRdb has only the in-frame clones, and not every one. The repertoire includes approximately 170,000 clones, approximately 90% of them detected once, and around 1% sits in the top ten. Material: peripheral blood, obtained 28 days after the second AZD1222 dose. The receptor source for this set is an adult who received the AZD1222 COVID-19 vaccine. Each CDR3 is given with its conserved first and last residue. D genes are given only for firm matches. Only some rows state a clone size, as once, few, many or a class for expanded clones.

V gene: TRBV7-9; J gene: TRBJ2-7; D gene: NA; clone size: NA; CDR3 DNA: TGTGCCAGCAGCTACCAGCCCAGCCAGTACGAGCAGTACTTC; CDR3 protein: CASSYQPSQYEQYF
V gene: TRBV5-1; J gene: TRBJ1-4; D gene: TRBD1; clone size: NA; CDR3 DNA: TGCGCCAGCAGCGTGAGACAGGGAACGGGAGAAAAACTGTTTTTT; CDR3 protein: CASSVRQGTGEKLFF
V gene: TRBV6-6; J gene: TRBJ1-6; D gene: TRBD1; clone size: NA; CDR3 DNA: TGTGCCAGCACAGGGGGAAGCTCCTATAATTCACCCCTCCACTTT; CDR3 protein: CASTGGSSYNSPLHF
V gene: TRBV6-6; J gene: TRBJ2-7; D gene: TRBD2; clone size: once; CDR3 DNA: TGTGCCAGCAGTTACTCGAGAGCGGGGATTGGGTACGAGCAGTACTTC; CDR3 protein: CASSYSRAGIGYEQYF
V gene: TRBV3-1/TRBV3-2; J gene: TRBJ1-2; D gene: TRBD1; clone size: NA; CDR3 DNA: TGTGCCAGCAGCCAAGTCGACAGGGTTCACCTCTATGGCTACACCTTC; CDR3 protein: CASSQVDRVHLYGYTF
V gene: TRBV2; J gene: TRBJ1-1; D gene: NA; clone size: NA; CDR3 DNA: TGTGCCAGCAATACGGGACGGGGGGAGACTGAAGCTTTCTTT; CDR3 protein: CASNTGRGETEAFF
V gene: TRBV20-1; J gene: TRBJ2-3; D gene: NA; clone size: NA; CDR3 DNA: TGCAGTGCTAGTGACTCTGCCTATGCAGATACGCAGTATTTT; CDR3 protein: CSASDSAYADTQYF
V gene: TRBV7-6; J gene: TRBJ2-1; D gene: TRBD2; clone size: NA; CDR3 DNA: TGTGCCAGCAGCATAAAGACTAGCGGGGTCTACAATGAGCAGTTCTTC; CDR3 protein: CASSIKTSGVYNEQFF
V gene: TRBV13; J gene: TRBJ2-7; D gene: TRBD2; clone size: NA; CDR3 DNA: TGTGCCAGCAGCGCCATAAATCCTAGCGGGGGAAACTCCTACGAGCAGTACTTC; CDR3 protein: CASSAINPSGGNSYEQYF
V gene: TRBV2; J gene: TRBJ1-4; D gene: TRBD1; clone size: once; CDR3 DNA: TGTGCCAGCAGTGGTTGGACAGGGGCTAATGAAAAACTGTTTTTT; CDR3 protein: CASSGWTGANEKLFF
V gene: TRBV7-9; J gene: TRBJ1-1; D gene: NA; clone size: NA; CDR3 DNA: TGTGCCAGCAGCACTATGGAAAACACTGAAGCTTTCTTT; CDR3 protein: CASSTMENTEAFF
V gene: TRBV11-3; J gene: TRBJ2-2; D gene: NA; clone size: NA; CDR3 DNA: TGTGCCAGCAGCTCCCCCAGGGGGGGCCGCGGCGGGGAGCTGTTTTTT; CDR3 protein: CASSSPRGGRGGELFF
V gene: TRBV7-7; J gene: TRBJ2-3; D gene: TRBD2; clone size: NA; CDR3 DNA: TGTGCCAGCAGCCCGGGGGGGCCAACAGATACGCAGTATTTT; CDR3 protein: CASSPGGPTDTQYF
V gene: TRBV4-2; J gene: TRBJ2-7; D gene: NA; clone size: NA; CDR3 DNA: TGTGCCAGCAGCCAAGAGGGGCAGGGTTTCTCCTACGAGCAGTACTTC; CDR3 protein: CASSQEGQGFSYEQYF
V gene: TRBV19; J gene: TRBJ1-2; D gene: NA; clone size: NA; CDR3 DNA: TGTGCCAGTAGCAAGCCCGGGACGGAAACTAACTATGGCTACACCTTC; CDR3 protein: CASSKPGTETNYGYTF
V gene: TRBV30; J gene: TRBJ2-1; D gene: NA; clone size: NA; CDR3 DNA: TGTGCCTGGAGTGTACGTCGAGCGGGTGGGTACAATGAGCAGTTCTTC; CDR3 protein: CAWSVRRAGGYNEQFF
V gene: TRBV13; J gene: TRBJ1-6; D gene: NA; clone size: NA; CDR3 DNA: TGTGCCAGCAGCTTAGAGAATTCACCCCTCCACTTT; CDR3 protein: CASSLENSPLHF
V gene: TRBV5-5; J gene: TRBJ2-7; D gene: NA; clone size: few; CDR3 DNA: TGTGCCAGCAGCTTGGGGCAGGTCAGGGAGGTGAGAGAGCAGTACTTC; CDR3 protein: CASSLGQVREVREQYF
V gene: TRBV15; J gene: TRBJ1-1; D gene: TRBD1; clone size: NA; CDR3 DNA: TGTGCCACCAGCAGACTGGGGACAGGGAACACTGAAGCTTTCTTT; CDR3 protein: CATSRLGTGNTEAFF
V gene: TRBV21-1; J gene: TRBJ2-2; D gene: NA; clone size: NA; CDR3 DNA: TGTGCCAGCAGCCACCGGACAGGGGGGACGACCGGGGAGCTGTTTTTT; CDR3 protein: CASSHRTGGTTGELFF
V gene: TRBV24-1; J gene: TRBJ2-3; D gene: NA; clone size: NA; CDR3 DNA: TGTGCCACCAGTGATTCCGGACTTAGCACAGATACGCAGTATTTT; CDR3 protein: CATSDSGLSTDTQYF
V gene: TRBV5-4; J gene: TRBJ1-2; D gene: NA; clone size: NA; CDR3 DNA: TGTGCCAGCAGCTTGGGCCAGGGGTATAACTATGGCTACACCTTC; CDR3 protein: CASSLGQGYNYGYTF
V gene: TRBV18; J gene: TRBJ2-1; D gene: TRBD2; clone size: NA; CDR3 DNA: TGTGCCAGCTCACCTAGCGGGGGCCCGCGAATGAATGAGCAGTTCTTC; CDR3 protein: CASSPSGGPRMNEQFF
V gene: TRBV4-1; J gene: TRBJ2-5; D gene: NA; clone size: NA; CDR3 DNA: TGCGCCAGCAGCCAAGGAGGCCGAGGGTACCCAGAGACCCAGTACTTC; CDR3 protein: CASSQGGRGYPETQYF
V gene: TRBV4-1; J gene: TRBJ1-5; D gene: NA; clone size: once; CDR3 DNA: TGCGCCAGCAGCCAAGAATGGGACAGCAATCAGCCCCAGCATTTT; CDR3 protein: CASSQEWDSNQPQHF
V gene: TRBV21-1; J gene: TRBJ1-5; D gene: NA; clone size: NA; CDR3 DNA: TGTGCCAGCAGCAAAGCTGAGGATAGCAATCAGCCCCAGCATTTT; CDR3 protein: CASSKAEDSNQPQHF
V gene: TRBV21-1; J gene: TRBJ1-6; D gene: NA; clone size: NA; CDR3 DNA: TGTGCCAGCATGGCCCCGGTTGTTAGGGAGCCACCCCTCCACTTT; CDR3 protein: CASMAPVVREPPLHF